This T cell receptor (beta chain) was sequenced in a study of cytomegalovirus exposure and HLA in healthy donors. Regarding the study as a whole: A later analysis reportedly found that, within productive TCRs, an Asian-associated ancestry cluster had fewer N-insertions than the mean observed across the roughly 630 donors.

For this clone: Its antigen is currently unknown.

Vbeta (60) and Jbeta (13) primers were used in the PCR. The protocol was immunoSEQ multiplex PCR, while the TCRdb copy is restricted to in-frame clones and leaves out a portion. The profile shows about 150,000 clones, approximately 86% of them singletons. The V and J ends lost 5 bases and 2 bases, in that order; junction bases with no gene match: 17. The germline V gene encodes CDR1 SGHTA and CDR2 FQGTGA. There are 18 residues in the CDR3. The sample consisted of PBMCs. The clonotype comes from a woman between 18 and 29 years old in good health and CMV-seronegative. The chain links TRBV7-3 to TRBJ1-2, with TRBD1 matching 7 bases. Here the CDR3 reads CASSLNTPQGQPNYGYTF. CDR3 DNA: TGTGCCAGCAGCCTAAACACCCCCCAGGGACAGCCGAACTATGGCTACACCTTC.